The 8 T cell receptor beta chains listed next were all sequenced from one sample in a study of cytomegalovirus exposure and HLA in healthy donors. The PCR made use of 60 Vbeta and 13 Jbeta primers. Profiled with immunoSEQ multiplex PCR; TCRdb holds only in-frame clones, not every one. The data show tens of thousands of clones, around three fifths seen once. Sequenced: PBMCs. These receptors came from a boy aged 5-17 years in good health and CMV-seropositive.

Only a few counts were recorded for this clone. The chain has TRBV5-1 and TRBJ2-1; tentatively, D is TRBD2 (6 bases). V was cut by 3 bases and J by 3 bases, with 13 bases left in between. The CDR3 has 15 residues. In germline, CDR1 is SGHRS, CDR2 YFSETQ. CDR3 sequence: CASSSSGELYNEQFF. For the CDR3, the DNA is TGCGCCAGCAGCTCCTCGGGAGAGCTCTACAATGAGCAGTTCTTC.

The V and J genes are TRBV10-1 and TRBJ1-1, with D tentatively TRBD1 (5 bases). V lost 1 base and J lost 1, with 19 bases in between. Germline V lookup: CDR1 WNHNN, CDR2 SYGVQD (reference sequence). The CDR3 length is 18 residues. The CDR3 bases are TGCGCCAGCAGTGAGTTAAGAGCCGGGGGGGATCGGAACACTGAAGCTTTCTTT. Its translation is CASSELRAGGDRNTEAFF.

Concerning this clone itself: One end of the junction is discordant with germline, which a read error may explain. This chain joins TRBV7-9 and TRBJ1-1, with D hard to call. Germline CDR1 SEHNR, CDR2 FQNEAQ (reference sequence). The length of the CDR3 is 12 residues. The CDR3 region is CSSSLRSGEAFF. CDR3 nucleotide sequence: TGTTCCAGCAGCTTACGCAGTGGTGAAGCTTTCTTT.

V and J are TRBV29-1 and TRBJ1-2; D uncertain. This CDR3 region has 13 residues. Germline-derived CDR1 and CDR2 are SQVTM and ANQGSEA. V lost 7 bases and J lost 1, with 13 bases in between. The CDR3 sequence: CSAMRPDNYGYTF. CDR3 sequence (DNA): TGCAGCGCCATGCGGCCAGATAACTATGGCTACACCTTC.

The V and J genes are TRBV7-2 and TRBJ2-3, with a possible D match to TRBD2 (5 bases). Germline CDR1 and CDR2: SGHTA and FQGNSA. V lost 5 bases and J lost 5, with 11 bases in between. The CDR3 totals 13 residues. The CDR3 coding sequence is TGTGCCAGCAGCCGGGGAAACGGAGATACGCAGTATTTT. It is translated as CASSRGNGDTQYF.

This chain uses TRBV28 with TRBJ2-3; D is possibly TRBD2 (5 bases). This CDR3 comprises 15 residues. Germline CDR1 and CDR2: MDHEN and SYDVKM. V lost 3 bases to trimming and J lost 0 bases, with 10 bases between them. This CDR3 reads CASSFVGVSTDTQYF. The CDR3, as DNA: TGTGCCAGCAGTTTCGTGGGAGTCAGCACAGATACGCAGTATTTT.

This clone was observed a handful of times. The rearrangement uses TRBV7-3 and TRBJ2-2, with D unresolved. This CDR3 contains 17 residues. The V gene lost 0 bases and the J gene lost 0 bases, with 11 bases spanning the gap. Germline-derived CDR1 and CDR2 are SGHTA and FQGTGA. CDR3: CASSLTRFIANTGELFF. For the CDR3, the DNA is TGTGCCAGCAGCTTAACGCGATTTATAGCGAACACCGGGGAGCTGTTTTTT.

V is TRBV10-1 and J is TRBJ1-1, with a tentative D call TRBD1 (6 bases). Germline CDR1 and CDR2: WNHNN and SYGVQD (reference sequence). V lost 6 bases and J lost 4, with 15 bases in between. The CDR3 consists of 14 residues. The CDR3 loop is CASSPTGFITEAFF. The CDR3 DNA reads TGCGCCAGCAGCCCGACAGGATTTATCACTGAAGCTTTCTTT.